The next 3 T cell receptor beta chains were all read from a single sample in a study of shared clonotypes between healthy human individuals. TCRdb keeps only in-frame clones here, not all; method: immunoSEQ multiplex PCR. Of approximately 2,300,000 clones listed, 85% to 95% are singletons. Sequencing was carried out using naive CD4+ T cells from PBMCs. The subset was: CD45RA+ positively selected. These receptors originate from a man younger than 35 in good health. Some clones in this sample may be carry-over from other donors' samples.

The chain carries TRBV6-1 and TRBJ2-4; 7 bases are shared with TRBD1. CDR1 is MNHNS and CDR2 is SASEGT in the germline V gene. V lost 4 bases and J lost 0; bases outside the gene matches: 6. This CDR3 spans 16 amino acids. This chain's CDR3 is CASSAGQALAKNIQYF. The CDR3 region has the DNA TGTGCCAGCAGTGCTGGACAGGCCTTAGCCAAAAACATTCAGTACTTC.

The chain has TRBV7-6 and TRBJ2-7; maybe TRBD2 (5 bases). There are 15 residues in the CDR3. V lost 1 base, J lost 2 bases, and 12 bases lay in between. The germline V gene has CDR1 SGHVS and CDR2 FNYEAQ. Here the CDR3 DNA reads TGTGCCAGCAGCTTAGATACCGGAGGCACCTACGAGCAGTACTTC. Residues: CASSLDTGGTYEQYF.

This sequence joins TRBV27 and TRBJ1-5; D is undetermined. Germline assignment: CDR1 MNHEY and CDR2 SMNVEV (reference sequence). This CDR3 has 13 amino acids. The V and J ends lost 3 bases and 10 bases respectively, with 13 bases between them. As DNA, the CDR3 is TGTGCCAGCAGTTTTGGATTGGGTTCTCCCCAGCATTTT. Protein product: CASSFGLGSPQHF.